Each of the 24 T cell receptor beta chains below was sequenced from the same sample in a study of blood T cells in healthy people across ages. Through a sample-barcoded 5' primer and a J-beta primer mix, a second PCR was run for roughly 7 to 11 cycles. TCRdb analysed the 5' RACE reads with MiXCR anew, one entry per CDR3 protein. The data show 550,000 to 700,000 distinct CDR3 sequences, with about 26% seen just once and about a fifth held by the top ten. The specimen was blood. These receptors were taken from a woman aged 70-85 years in good health.

This clonotype showed up just a few times. The genes are TRBV29-1 and TRBJ2-2; no clear D. The germline CDR1 and CDR2 sequences are SQVTM and ANQGSEA. The CDR3 loop spans 14 amino acids. The ends were cut back, 4 bases at V and 3 bases at J, with 12 bases in the middle. In DNA form, the CDR3 reads TGCAGCGTTGGAAAGAGAGATTACACCGGGGAGCTGTTTTTT. This codes for CSVGKRDYTGELFF.

The V gene is TRBV7-2, the J gene TRBJ2-7; 14 bases are a match to TRBD2. V lost 5 bases to trimming and J lost 6 bases; unmatched junction nucleotides: 6. The CDR3 length is 15 residues. In germline, CDR1 is SGHTA, CDR2 FQGNSA. CDR3 sequence (DNA): TGTGCCAGCAGCCAAGGGACTAGCGGGAGTGGCGAGCAGTACTTC. Its translation: CASSQGTSGSGEQYF.

The J gene is TRBJ1-2, the V gene TRBV24-1, with a tentative D call TRBD1 (6 bases). CDR1 is KGHDR and CDR2 is SFDVKD in the germline V gene. V gave up 5 bases and J gave up 6 bases, with 15 bases separating them. The CDR3 is 14 amino acids. The CDR3 is CATSAQDRGHGYTF. The CDR3 coding sequence is TGTGCCACCAGTGCCCAGGACAGAGGCCATGGCTACACCTTC.

This chain connects TRBV28 to TRBJ1-1; TRBD1 might be the D (5 bases). Trimming removed 6 bases at V and 3 bases at J, with 11 bases between. Germline V gene lookup returns CDR1 MDHEN and CDR2 SYDVKM. The CDR3 contains 13 residues. Written as DNA, the CDR3 is TGTGCCAGCAGGGATCCGGGGGACACTGAAGCTTTCTTT. It codes for CASRDPGDTEAFF.

This clonotype was found a few times. V is TRBV6-1 and J is TRBJ1-2; 8 bases align to TRBD1. There are 16 residues in the CDR3. Germline values: CDR1 MNHNS, CDR2 SASEGT. V shed 4 bases and J 1 base; nucleotides not matched to a gene: 8. The CDR3 spells CASSALTGANNYGYTF. DNA for the CDR3: TGTGCCAGCAGTGCTCTGACAGGGGCGAATAACTATGGCTACACCTTC.

This clonotype has just a few counts. The genes are TRBV28 and TRBJ1-2; possible D gene TRBD1, 6 bases. Germline V gene data show CDR1 as MDHEN and CDR2 as SYDVKM. CDR3 length equals 11 residues. Between the trimmed V and J ends, which lost 7 bases and 8 bases, there was a span of 11 bases. The CDR3 DNA is TGTGCCAGCATGAGGGGGTCCGGCTACACCTTC. As protein: CASMRGSGYTF.

V and J are TRBV4-2 and TRBJ1-4; D is unclear. The CDR3 contains 15 residues. Trimming removed 3 bases at V and 0 bases at J, with 8 bases between. Germline-derived CDR1 and CDR2 are LGHNA and YNFKEQ. The CDR3 DNA sequence: TGTGCCAGCAGCCAGGACGTTTCAACTAATGAAAAACTGTTTTTT. It encodes CASSQDVSTNEKLFF.

V and J are TRBV20-1 and TRBJ2-5; perhaps D is TRBD1 or TRBD2 (5 bases each). V lost 0 bases and J 4 bases, leaving 15 bases between the germline ends. Per germline, CDR1 DFQATT and CDR2 SNEGSKA (reference sequence). The CDR3 totals 15 residues. This CDR3 reads CSARDPKGPGETQYF. In DNA, the CDR3 is TGCAGTGCTAGAGACCCAAAGGGACCGGGAGAGACCCAGTACTTC.

This clonotype was counted between two and nine times. The chain links TRBV3-1 to TRBJ1-1; unclear D gene. V lost 4 bases to trimming and J lost 0 bases, with 15 bases between them. This CDR3 is built from 16 residues. Germline lookup yields CDR1 LGHDT and CDR2 YNNKEL (reference sequence). In nucleotides, the CDR3 is TGTGCCAGCAGCCGAGATGTTAGGCAGATGAACACTGAAGCTTTCTTT. Protein sequence: CASSRDVRQMNTEAFF.

This clonotype was counted many times. This chain links TRBV5-5 with TRBJ2-5; D call uncertain. This CDR3 spans 14 amino acids. Deletions cut 4 bases from V and 4 bases from J, with 14 bases between. CDR1 SGHKS and CDR2 YYEKEE come from the germline V gene (reference sequence). CDR3 in amino acids: CASSTEPTVETQYF. CDR3 sequence (DNA): TGTGCCAGCAGCACAGAACCCACAGTAGAGACCCAGTACTTC.

The rearrangement uses TRBV6-2 or TRBV6-3 and TRBJ1-2; D is ambiguous. CDR3 length: 12 amino acids. The germline gives CDR1 MNHEY, CDR2 SVGEGT. Trimming stripped 0 bases from V and 4 bases from J, with 3 bases between. The CDR3 bases are TGTGCCAGCAGTTACTCGATCTATGGCTACACCTTC. Amino acid sequence: CASSYSIYGYTF.

This clonotype was detected many times. The V and J genes are TRBV4-3 and TRBJ1-2; D remains unclear. Trimming stripped 3 bases from V and 0 bases from J, with 8 bases between. The CDR3 runs 14 residues. Germline CDR1 reads LGHNA; CDR2 reads YSLEER. The CDR3 sequence is CASSQDRANYGYTF. The CDR3 coding sequence is TGCGCCAGCAGCCAGGACCGAGCTAACTATGGCTACACCTTC.

V usage is TRBV20-1 and J usage is TRBJ2-1; D is unclear. The CDR3 consists of 15 residues. Trimming took off 2 bases at V and 0 bases at J, with 11 bases between the two ends. CDR1 and CDR2 (germline): DFQATT, SNEGSKA (reference sequence). The CDR3 nucleotides read TGCAGTGCTAGATTGGACCTCCACTCCTACAATGAGCAGTTCTTC. It yields the protein CSARLDLHSYNEQFF.

The CDR3, as DNA: TGTGCCAGCACCTTTACAGGGACTCCGGTAGCTTTCTTT. Translating gives CASTFTGTPVAFF. V gene TRBV6-5 combines with J gene TRBJ1-1; tentative D call: TRBD1 (6 bases). Trimming took off 7 bases at V and 10 bases at J, with 19 bases between the two ends. The CDR3 has 13 residues. In germline, CDR1 is MNHEY, CDR2 SVGAGI.

The V and J genes are TRBV4-3 and TRBJ2-4, with 11 bases matching TRBD1. Unmatched junction bases numbered 10, after V lost 0 bases and J lost 6 bases. The germline gives CDR1 LGHNA, CDR2 YSLEER. The CDR3 runs to 18 residues. CDR3 nucleotide sequence: TGCGCCAGCAGCCAAGAATCTCCGACCGGGACAGGGGGAAACATTCAGTACTTC. Amino acids: CASSQESPTGTGGNIQYF.

V is TRBV29-1 and J is TRBJ1-1, with a tentative D call TRBD1 (6 bases). The length of the CDR3 is 10 residues. Trimming stripped 4 bases from V and 10 bases from J, with 10 bases between. Germline V gene data show CDR1 as SQVTM and CDR2 as ANQGSEA. In DNA, the CDR3 is TGCAGCGTTGCAAGGGGGAGAGCTTTCTTT. Its protein product is CSVARGRAFF.

This chain uses TRBV20-1 with TRBJ2-2; D tentatively fits TRBD1 or TRBD2 (6 bases each). This CDR3 has 15 residues. The germline CDR1 and CDR2 sequences are DFQATT and SNEGSKA (reference sequence). Trimming took off 3 bases at V and 4 bases at J, with 15 bases between the two ends. CDR3 DNA sequence: TGCAGTGCTAGCTCTAGAGGGGGGACCACCGGGGAGCTGTTTTTT. Translating it yields CSASSRGGTTGELFF.

This chain connects TRBV5-1 to TRBJ2-5, with unresolved D. V lost 0 bases and J 4 bases, leaving 10 bases between the germline ends. Germline V gives CDR1 SGHRS, CDR2 YFSETQ. The CDR3 has 14 amino acids. Here the CDR3 DNA reads TGCGCCAGCAGCTTGGACGGAGTTAGAGAGACCCAGTACTTC. This codes for CASSLDGVRETQYF.

This clonotype was seen just once. The chain combines TRBV7-8 with TRBJ2-7, with 13 bases identical to TRBD2. V trimming: 5 bases; J trimming: 1 base; junction bases outside the gene matches: 8. Looked up from germline, CDR1 is SGHVS and CDR2 is FQNEAQ. This CDR3 has 17 amino acids. The CDR3, as DNA: TGTGCCAGCAGCCCCCCAGGACTAGCGGGGGTGTCCTACGAGCAGTACTTC. The encoded protein is CASSPPGLAGVSYEQYF.

This clonotype was recorded a few times. The chain is built from TRBV10-3 and TRBJ1-1; TRBD1 aligns across 9 bases. This CDR3 has 16 amino acids. Germline loops: CDR1 ENHRY, CDR2 SYGVKD. V lost 4 bases, J lost 4 bases, and 10 bases stayed unmatched. CDR3 residues: CAISANRGQDGTEAFF. The CDR3 DNA follows: TGTGCCATCAGTGCAAACAGGGGGCAGGATGGCACTGAAGCTTTCTTT.

The chain uses TRBV29-1 and TRBJ2-7; possibly TRBD1 or TRBD2 for D (7 bases each). Germline assignment: CDR1 SQVTM and CDR2 ANQGSEA. The length of the CDR3 is 14 residues. Trimming removed 4 bases at V and 4 bases at J, with 17 bases between. The CDR3 loop reads CSVGGGRGLYEQYF. The DNA of the CDR3 is TGCAGCGTTGGCGGGGGCAGGGGGTTGTACGAGCAGTACTTC.

The table lists this clonotype with a few counts. This chain joins TRBV6-2 or TRBV6-3 and TRBJ2-3; 10 bases map to TRBD1. J gave up 5 bases and V 3 bases, and 11 bases lay outside the gene matches. The CDR3 totals 17 residues. CDR1 and CDR2 from the germline V gene are MNHEY and SVGEGT. The CDR3 region is CASSYAPGQGDIDTQYF. The CDR3 DNA follows: TGTGCCAGCAGTTATGCCCCAGGACAGGGGGACATAGATACGCAGTATTTT.

A word on this clonotype: One junction end disagrees with the germline gene, perhaps due to a read error. The chain has TRBV6-1 and TRBJ1-2; no reliable D call. The length of the CDR3 is 12 residues. CDR1 and CDR2 (germline): MNHNS, SASEGT. In DNA form, the CDR3 reads TGTGCCAACAGTGAAGGGCACTATGGCTACACCTTC. Residues: CANSEGHYGYTF.

With regard to this clonotype: Since the CDR3 does not end with the conserved phenylalanine or tryptophan, this likely comes from a read error. The chain uses TRBV10-3 and TRBJ2-7; tentatively, D is TRBD2 (6 bases). The CDR3 contains 13 residues. V lost 7 bases to trimming and J lost 0 bases, with 10 bases between them. The germline gives CDR1 ENHRY, CDR2 SYGVKD. The CDR3 region is CAIMGGSSYEQYS. Written as DNA, the CDR3 is TGTGCCATCATGGGGGGAAGCTCCTACGAGCAGTACTCC.